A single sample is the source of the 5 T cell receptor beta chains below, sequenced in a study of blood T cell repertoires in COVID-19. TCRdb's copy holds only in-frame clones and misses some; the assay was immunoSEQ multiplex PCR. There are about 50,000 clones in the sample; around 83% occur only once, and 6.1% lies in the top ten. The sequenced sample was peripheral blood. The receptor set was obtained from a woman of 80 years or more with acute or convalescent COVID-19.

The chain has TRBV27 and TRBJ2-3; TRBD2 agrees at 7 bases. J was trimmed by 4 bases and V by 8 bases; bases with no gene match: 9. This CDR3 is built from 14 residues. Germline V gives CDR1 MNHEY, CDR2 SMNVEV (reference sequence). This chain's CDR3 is CASSRLASADTQYF. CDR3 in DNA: TGTGCCAGCTCCCGACTAGCTAGTGCAGATACGCAGTATTTT.

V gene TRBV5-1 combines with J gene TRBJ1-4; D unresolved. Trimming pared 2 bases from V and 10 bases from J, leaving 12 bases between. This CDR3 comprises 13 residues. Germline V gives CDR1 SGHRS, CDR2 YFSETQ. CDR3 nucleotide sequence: TGCGCCAGCAGCTTCGCCCGACCGGGAAAACTGTTTTTT. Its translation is CASSFARPGKLFF.

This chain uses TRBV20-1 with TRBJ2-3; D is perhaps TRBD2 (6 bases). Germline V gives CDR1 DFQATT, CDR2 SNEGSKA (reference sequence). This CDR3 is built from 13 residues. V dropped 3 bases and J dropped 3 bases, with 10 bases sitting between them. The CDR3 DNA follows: TGCAGTGCTAGTCCCGGGGGAACAGATACGCAGTATTTT. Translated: CSASPGGTDTQYF.

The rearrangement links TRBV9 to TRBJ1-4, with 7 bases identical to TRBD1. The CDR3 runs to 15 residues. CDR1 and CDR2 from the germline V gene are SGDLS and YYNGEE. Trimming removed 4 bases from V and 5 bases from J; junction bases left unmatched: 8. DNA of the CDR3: TGTGCCAGCAGCACAACCGGGACAGTAAATGAAAAACTGTTTTTT. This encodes CASSTTGTVNEKLFF.

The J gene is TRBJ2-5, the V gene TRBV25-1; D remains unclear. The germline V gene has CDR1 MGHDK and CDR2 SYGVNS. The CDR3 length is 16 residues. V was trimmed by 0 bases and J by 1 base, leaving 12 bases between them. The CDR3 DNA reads TGTGCCAGCAGTGAATATGAAGGTAGCCCCCAAGAGACCCAGTACTTC. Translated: CASSEYEGSPQETQYF.